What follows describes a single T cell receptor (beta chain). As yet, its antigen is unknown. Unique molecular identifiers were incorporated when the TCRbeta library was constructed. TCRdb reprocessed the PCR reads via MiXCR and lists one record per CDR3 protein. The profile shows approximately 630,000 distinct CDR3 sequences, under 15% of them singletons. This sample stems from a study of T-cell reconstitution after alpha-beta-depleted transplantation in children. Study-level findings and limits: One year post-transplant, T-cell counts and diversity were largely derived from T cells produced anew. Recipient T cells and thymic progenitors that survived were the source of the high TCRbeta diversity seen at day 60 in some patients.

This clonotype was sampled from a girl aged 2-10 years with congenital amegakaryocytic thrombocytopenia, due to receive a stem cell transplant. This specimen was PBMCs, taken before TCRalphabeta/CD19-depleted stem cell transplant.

As DNA, the CDR3 is TGTGCCAGCAGCAAAACCCCGGGGTACAATGAGCAGTTCTTC. Its translation: CASSKTPGYNEQFF. The rearrangement uses TRBV7-9 and TRBJ2-1; possibly TRBD2 for D (5 bases). Trimming took off 5 bases at V and 4 bases at J, with 12 bases between the two ends. The length of the CDR3 is 14 residues. Germline V gene sequence: CDR1 SEHNR, CDR2 FQNEAQ (reference sequence).